These T cell receptor beta chains were read from a single sample in a study of blood T cell repertoires in COVID-19. The method was immunoSEQ multiplex PCR; TCRdb's version includes in-frame clones alone and lacks a portion of them. The data contain tens of thousands of clones, about 90% of them singletons. The sequencing input was peripheral blood. The receptors come from a human donor in a cohort sampled during active COVID-19. The CDR3 runs from the conserved cysteine through the conserved F or W. The D gene is left open where the match is weak. Only part of the rows carry a size: once, few, many, or a class if the clone is expanded.

d_call j_call v_call clone_size cdr3_nt cdr3_aa
TRBD2 TRBJ2-4 TRBV28 . TGTGCCGGGAAAACTAGCGGGAGGGCCAGGGGCATTCAGTACTTC CAGKTSGRARGIQYF
. TRBJ1-5 TRBV3-1/TRBV3-2 . TGTGCCAGCAGCAACGGACAGTATAGCAATCAGCCCCAGCATTTT CASSNGQYSNQPQHF
TRBD1 TRBJ1-1 TRBV7-6 . TGTGCCAGCAGCCAAGGCAGGGGGCCGAACACTGAAGCTTTCTTT CASSQGRGPNTEAFF
. TRBJ2-1 TRBV11-2 once TGTGCCAGCACCAGAGGAGGGTACAATGAGCACTTCTTC CASTRGGYNEHFF
. TRBJ1-1 TRBV7-2 . TGTGCCAGCAGCACGATGCAGGGAGGCACTGAAGCTTTCTTT CASSTMQGGTEAFF
TRBD1 TRBJ1-5 TRBV2 few TGTGCCAGCAGTGAAGCTACGACAGGGAATCAGCCCCAGCATTTT CASSEATTGNQPQHF
. TRBJ1-1 TRBV12-3/TRBV12-4 . TGTGCCAGCACCCTTCTGACTGAAGCTTTCTTT CASTLLTEAFF
TRBD2 TRBJ2-3 TRBV7-2 . TGTGCCAGCAGCCTAGGACTAGCGGGGGGACCCTACACAGATACGCAGTATTTT CASSLGLAGGPYTDTQYF
TRBD2 TRBJ2-3 TRBV6-6 few TGTGCCAGCAAGGGTTCCAGCGGGAGGGCCCTTTCGTATTTT CASKGSSGRALSYF
TRBD1 TRBJ1-1 TRBV19 . TGTGCCAGTAGTGTCCAGGGGACAGGAGGATACCTCAACACTGAAGCTTTCTTT CASSVQGTGGYLNTEAFF
. TRBJ2-3 TRBV7-3 . TGTGCCAGCAGCAGACGCGGACAAGGGACAGATACGCAGTATTTT CASSRRGQGTDTQYF
. TRBJ2-3 TRBV7-3 few TGTGCCAGCAGCTTATTAGGGGGCACAGATACGCAGTATTTT CASSLLGGTDTQYF
. TRBJ1-5 TRBV28 . TGTGCCAGCAGTGCCCGGGTTCAGCCCCAGCATTTT CASSARVQPQHF
. TRBJ1-4 TRBV4-1 once TGCGCCAGCAGCCAAGGACTCTATACAAATGAAAAACTGTTTTTT CASSQGLYTNEKLFF
. TRBJ2-7 TRBV2 few TGTGCCAGCGGAAACAGGGCATCATATTACTACGAGCAGTACTTC CASGNRASYYYEQYF
TRBD1 TRBJ2-7 TRBV7-9 . TGTGCCAGCAGTCGCGGGACAGGTATCTCCGAGCAGTACTTC CASSRGTGISEQYF
TRBD2 TRBJ2-5 TRBV19 once TGTGCCAGTAGTAGACTAGCGGGAGTGCAAGAGACCCAGTACTTC CASSRLAGVQETQYF
TRBD1 TRBJ1-2 TRBV30 . TGTGCCTGGAGTGTACCCACTGGACAGGGGGCTGGCTACACCTTC CAWSVPTGQGAGYTF
. TRBJ2-2 TRBV6-6 once TGTGCCAGCACTAAGGCCGGGGGGCCCCTTCCCGGGGAGCTGTTTTTT CASTKAGGPLPGELFF
. TRBJ1-5 TRBV19 . TGTGCCAGTAGTATAGGAAGGGGTCAGCCCCAGCATTTT CASSIGRGQPQHF
TRBD1 TRBJ1-6 TRBV10-3 . TGTGCCATCCGGGACAGGGGTAATTCACCCCTCCACTTT CAIRDRGNSPLHF
TRBD1 TRBJ1-2 TRBV6-5 . TGTGCCAGCAGGGCGGACCGGACAGGGAGCTATGGCTACACCTTC CASRADRTGSYGYTF
TRBD2 TRBJ2-7 TRBV6-5 . TGTGCCAGCAGTAGTCTAGCGGGCTCCTACGAGCAGTACTTC CASSSLAGSYEQYF
TRBD1 TRBJ2-4 TRBV6-6 . TGTGCCAGCAGTTACTCGTCGACAGGGTCGAACATTCAGTACTTC CASSYSSTGSNIQYF
. TRBJ1-5 TRBV6-5 . TGTGCCAGCAGTTTCTCGGTCCAGCAGCCCCAGCATTTT CASSFSVQQPQHF
TRBD1 TRBJ2-1 TRBV6-5 . TGTGCCAGCAGGGGACAGGGCTACAATGAGCAGTTCTTC CASRGQGYNEQFF
. TRBJ2-3 TRBV10-3 once TGTGCCATCAGTGATGGCGGTAAAAGCACAGATACGCAGTATTTT CAISDGGKSTDTQYF
. TRBJ1-2 TRBV15 . TGTGCCACCAGCAGAGACCAAGGGGGAGGGGAGGGAGGCTACACCTTC CATSRDQGGGEGGYTF
TRBD2 TRBJ2-1 TRBV3-1/TRBV3-2 . TGTGCCAGCGTTGGGGAGGGCAGGGTGAGCAATGAGCAGTTCTTC CASVGEGRVSNEQFF
. TRBJ2-1 TRBV11-3 once TGTGCCAGCAGCTTAGATTGGGGCAGGAACTCCTACAATGAGCAGTTCTTC CASSLDWGRNSYNEQFF
. TRBJ2-5 TRBV3-1/TRBV3-2 . TGTGCCAGCAGCCCCCGAACAGGGAACCAAGAGACCCAGTACTTC CASSPRTGNQETQYF
TRBD1 TRBJ1-4 TRBV7-9 once TGTGCCAGCAGCCGACAGGGAAGAAATGAAAAACTGTTTTTT CASSRQGRNEKLFF
TRBD1 TRBJ1-1 TRBV5-1 . TGCGCCAGCAGCTTAGAGGGGGCCCGGGGGACTGAAGCTTTCTTT CASSLEGARGTEAFF
TRBD1 TRBJ2-7 TRBV10-3 once TGTGCCATCAGTGCGACAGGGGGCACGAACGAGCAGTACTTC CAISATGGTNEQYF
TRBD2 TRBJ2-5 TRBV9 . TGTGCCAGCAGCGTAGTCGGGGCTAGCGGGGCCCAAGAGACCCAGTACTTC CASSVVGASGAQETQYF
. TRBJ2-3 TRBV7-2 . TGTGCCAGCAGCGAACAACAACCAGATACGCAGTATTTT CASSEQQPDTQYF
. TRBJ1-2 TRBV7-3 . TGTGCCAGCAGCTTAACTCAAGGAGGGGAAGGCTACACCTTC CASSLTQGGEGYTF
. TRBJ2-7 TRBV7-6 . TGTGCCAGCAGCTTAGCGCGGGACAGCCCTGACGAGCAGTACTTC CASSLARDSPDEQYF
TRBD2 TRBJ2-5 TRBV2 . TGTGCCAGCAGCGGGACTAGCGGACAAGAGACCCAGTACTTC CASSGTSGQETQYF
TRBD1 TRBJ2-2 TRBV24-1 . TGTGCCACCAGCCTGACAGGGCTCACCGGGGAGCTGTTTTTT CATSLTGLTGELFF
. TRBJ2-6 TRBV27 . TGTGCCAGCAGTTTGGCCGGGGGTTCCCTCTCTGGGGCCAACGTCCTGACTTTC CASSLAGGSLSGANVLTF
TRBD2 TRBJ2-5 TRBV7-2 . TGTGCCAGCAGCGGCGCGGCGGGAGGACAAGAGACCCAGTACTTC CASSGAAGGQETQYF
TRBD1 TRBJ1-2 TRBV5-5 . TGTGCCAGCAGCCCCTACAGGGGAAACTATGGCTACACCTTC CASSPYRGNYGYTF
TRBD2 TRBJ2-7 TRBV7-2 . TGTGCCAGCAGCTTCGCCGAGCGGGGGGGGAGCTACGAGCAGTACTTC CASSFAERGGSYEQYF
TRBD1 TRBJ1-1 TRBV2 . TGTGCCAGCAGCCCGGACAGGGAGGCTGAAGCTTTCTTT CASSPDREAEAFF
TRBD2 TRBJ2-4 TRBV2 . TGTGCCAGCAGTCCCCTAGCGGGAGCCAAAAACATTCAGTACTTC CASSPLAGAKNIQYF
TRBD2 TRBJ2-7 TRBV27 . TGTGCCAGCAGTTCGGAAACTAGCGGGGAATGGTACGAGCAGTACTTC CASSSETSGEWYEQYF
. TRBJ2-1 TRBV5-1 once TGCGCCAGCAGCTTGGGTGGAGATAACAATGAGCAGTTCTTC CASSLGGDNNEQFF
. TRBJ2-2 TRBV5-1 . TGCGCCAGCAGCTTGGAAGGCAGGGGGGACACCGGGGAGCTGTTTTTT CASSLEGRGDTGELFF
. TRBJ1-4 TRBV16 . TGTGCCAGCAGCCCTCGTGGGGGAGGGACAGAAAAACTGTTTTTT CASSPRGGGTEKLFF
. TRBJ1-2 TRBV20-1 . TGCAGTGCTAGTATTGATCAGGGGCTCTATGGCTACACCTTC CSASIDQGLYGYTF
. TRBJ2-3 TRBV5-6 . TGTGCCAGCAGCTTGGGGCCTTCGGGAACAGATACGCAGTATTTT CASSLGPSGTDTQYF
TRBD1 TRBJ2-5 TRBV18 . TGTGCCAGCTCACCCCTCCAGGCAGGGGGTATGGTTGTTCGTGAGACCCAGTACTTC CASSPLQAGGMVVRETQYF
TRBD1 TRBJ2-3 TRBV7-9 . TGTGCCAGCAGCTTAGGAATTGGGGACAGCTCCCGCACAGATACGCAGTATTTT CASSLGIGDSSRTDTQYF
TRBD1 TRBJ1-2 TRBV11-2 . TGTGCCATATCAGGGGGAGGCTATGGCTACACCTTC CAISGGGYGYTF
TRBD1 TRBJ1-3 TRBV29-1 . TGCAGCGTCAAAGGTGACAGGGGTGGAAACACCATATATTTT CSVKGDRGGNTIYF
TRBD1 TRBJ1-1 TRBV6-2/TRBV6-3 . TGTGCCAGCAGTACGACAGGGTCGGTGAACACTGAAGCTTTCTTT CASSTTGSVNTEAFF
TRBD2 TRBJ2-7 TRBV9 . TGTGCCAGCAGCGTCGGGGATAGCGGGAACGAGCAGTACTTC CASSVGDSGNEQYF
. TRBJ1-1 TRBV4-3 . TGCGCCAGCAGCCAAGATCTGTCCGGGGGGGGGACGAACACTGAAGCTTTCTTT CASSQDLSGGGTNTEAFF